A selection of T cell receptor beta chains follows, all from one sample in a study of identical twins. MiXCR, run by TCRdb on the 5' RACE reads, gives a single entry per CDR3 protein. The sample shows 1.5 million to 2 million distinct CDR3 sequences, around 33% of them seen only once. Input material: cord blood. The receptor set was obtained from a newborn girl in good health. CDR3s include the opening cysteine and the closing phenylalanine or tryptophan. D genes are given only for firm matches. The size field is filled for only some rows; it gives once, few, many or a size class.

v_gene: TRBV20-1; abundance: few; d_gene: TRBD2; j_gene: TRBJ2-7; CDR3nt: TGCAGTGCTGATCTAGCGGGGTTAACCTACGAGCAGTACTTC; CDR3aa: CSADLAGLTYEQYF
v_gene: TRBV10-3; abundance: -; d_gene: -; j_gene: TRBJ1-2; CDR3nt: TGTGCCATCAGTGAGTCTCGGGACAATGGCTACACCTTC; CDR3aa: CAISESRDNGYTF
v_gene: TRBV4-2; abundance: few; d_gene: TRBD2; j_gene: TRBJ2-3; CDR3nt: TGTGCCAGCAGCCAAGTATCAGCGGGGGACACAGATACGCAGTATTTT; CDR3aa: CASSQVSAGDTDTQYF
v_gene: TRBV18; abundance: -; d_gene: -; j_gene: TRBJ1-1; CDR3nt: TGTGCCAGCTCACCATCCGGGGGCGGCACTGAAGCTTTCTTT; CDR3aa: CASSPSGGGTEAFF
v_gene: TRBV28; abundance: few; d_gene: -; j_gene: TRBJ2-4; CDR3nt: TGTGCCAGCGGCGCCAGCCTCCCGCAGGGAAACATTCAGTACTTC; CDR3aa: CASGASLPQGNIQYF
v_gene: TRBV28; abundance: few; d_gene: TRBD1; j_gene: TRBJ1-5; CDR3nt: TGTGCCAGCAGTTTATCCCGGACAGGGGGCTATCAGCCCCAGCATTTT; CDR3aa: CASSLSRTGGYQPQHF
v_gene: TRBV4-2; abundance: many; d_gene: -; j_gene: TRBJ1-2; CDR3nt: TGTGCCAGCAGCCCCGGGCCCTTCTATGGCTACACCTTC; CDR3aa: CASSPGPFYGYTF
v_gene: TRBV12-3/TRBV12-4; abundance: many; d_gene: TRBD2; j_gene: TRBJ2-1; CDR3nt: TGTGCCAGCAGTTTCACTAGCGGCTACAATGAGCAGTTCTTC; CDR3aa: CASSFTSGYNEQFF
v_gene: TRBV11-2; abundance: -; d_gene: -; j_gene: TRBJ2-1; CDR3nt: TGTGCCAGCGCCGTGGCAGGGAGGAATGAGCAGTTCTTC; CDR3aa: CASAVAGRNEQFF
v_gene: TRBV20-1; abundance: -; d_gene: TRBD1; j_gene: TRBJ1-5; CDR3nt: TGCAGTGCTACAGGGGGTGTCAATCAGCCCCAGCATTTT; CDR3aa: CSATGGVNQPQHF
v_gene: TRBV10-3; abundance: many; d_gene: TRBD1; j_gene: TRBJ2-5; CDR3nt: TGTGCCATCAGAGCTTTTGGACAGGGCGCCGCCCAAGAGACCCAGTACTTC; CDR3aa: CAIRAFGQGAAQETQYF
v_gene: TRBV4-2; abundance: many; d_gene: -; j_gene: TRBJ2-7; CDR3nt: TGTGCCAGCAGCCAAGATCTGGGGTACGAGCAGTACTTC; CDR3aa: CASSQDLGYEQYF
v_gene: TRBV7-8; abundance: -; d_gene: -; j_gene: TRBJ2-1; CDR3nt: TGTGCCAGCAGCTTTCGGCTATCCTCCTACAATGAGCAGTTCTTC; CDR3aa: CASSFRLSSYNEQFF
v_gene: TRBV12-5; abundance: -; d_gene: -; j_gene: TRBJ2-5; CDR3nt: TGTGCTGGTGGTTTGGGAGAGGGGACCCAGTACTTC; CDR3aa: CAGGLGEGTQYF
v_gene: TRBV20-1; abundance: -; d_gene: -; j_gene: TRBJ2-5; CDR3nt: TGCAGTGCCAGAGTAGCGTATGGGGAGACCCAGTACTTC; CDR3aa: CSARVAYGETQYF
v_gene: TRBV2; abundance: -; d_gene: TRBD2; j_gene: TRBJ2-3; CDR3nt: TGTGCCAGCAGAAGGGAGGGGACGCAGTATTTT; CDR3aa: CASRREGTQYF
v_gene: TRBV4-1; abundance: few; d_gene: -; j_gene: TRBJ2-1; CDR3nt: TGCGCCAGCAGCCTGGGTGGGTTTCCTGAGCAGTTCTTC; CDR3aa: CASSLGGFPEQFF
v_gene: TRBV14; abundance: few; d_gene: TRBD2; j_gene: TRBJ2-5; CDR3nt: TGTGCCAGCAGCCAAGATACGGGACTAGCGCGACTACAAGAGACCCAGTACTTC; CDR3aa: CASSQDTGLARLQETQYF